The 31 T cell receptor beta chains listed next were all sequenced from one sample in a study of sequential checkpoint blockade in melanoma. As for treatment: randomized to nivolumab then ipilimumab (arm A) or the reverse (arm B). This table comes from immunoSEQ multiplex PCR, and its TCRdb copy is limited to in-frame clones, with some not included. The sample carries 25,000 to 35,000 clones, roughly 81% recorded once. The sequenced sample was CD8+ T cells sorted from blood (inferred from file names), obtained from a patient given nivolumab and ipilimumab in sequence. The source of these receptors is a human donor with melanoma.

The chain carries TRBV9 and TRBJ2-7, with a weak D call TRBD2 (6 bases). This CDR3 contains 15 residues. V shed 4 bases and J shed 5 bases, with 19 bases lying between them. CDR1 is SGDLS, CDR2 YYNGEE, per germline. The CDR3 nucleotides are TGTGCCAGCAGCTACTCCCCCAGCGGGTGGGACGAGCAGTACTTC. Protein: CASSYSPSGWDEQYF. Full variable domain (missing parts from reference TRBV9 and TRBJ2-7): DSGVTQTPKHLITATGQRVTLRCSPRSGDLSVYWYQQSLDQGLQFLIQYYNGEERAKGNILERFSAQQFPDLHSELNLSSLELGDSALYFCASSYSPSGWDEQYFGPGTRLTVT.

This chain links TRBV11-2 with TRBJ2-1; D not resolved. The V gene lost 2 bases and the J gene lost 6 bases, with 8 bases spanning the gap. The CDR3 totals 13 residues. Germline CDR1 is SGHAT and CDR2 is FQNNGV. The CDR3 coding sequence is TGTGCCAGCAGCTTATCTCAGTTCAATGAGCAGTTCTTC. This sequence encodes CASSLSQFNEQFF.

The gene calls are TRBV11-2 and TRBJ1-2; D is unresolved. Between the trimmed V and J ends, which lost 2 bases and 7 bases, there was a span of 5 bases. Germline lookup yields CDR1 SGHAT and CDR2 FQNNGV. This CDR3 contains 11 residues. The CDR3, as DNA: TGTGCCAGCAGCTTACTCGGTGGCTACACCTTC. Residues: CASSLLGGYTF.

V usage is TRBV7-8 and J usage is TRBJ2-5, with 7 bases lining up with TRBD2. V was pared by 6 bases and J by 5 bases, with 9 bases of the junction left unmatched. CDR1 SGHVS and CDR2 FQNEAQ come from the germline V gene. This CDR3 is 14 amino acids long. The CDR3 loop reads CASREGLAEETQYF. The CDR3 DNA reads TGTGCCAGCAGAGAGGGCCTAGCGGAGGAGACCCAGTACTTC.

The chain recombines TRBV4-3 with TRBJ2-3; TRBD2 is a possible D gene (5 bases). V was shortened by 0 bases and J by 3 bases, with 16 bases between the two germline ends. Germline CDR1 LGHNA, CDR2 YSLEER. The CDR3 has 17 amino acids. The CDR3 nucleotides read TGCGCCAGCAGCCAAGATCCCCCCGGGATTGTAACAGATACGCAGTATTTT. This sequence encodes CASSQDPPGIVTDTQYF.

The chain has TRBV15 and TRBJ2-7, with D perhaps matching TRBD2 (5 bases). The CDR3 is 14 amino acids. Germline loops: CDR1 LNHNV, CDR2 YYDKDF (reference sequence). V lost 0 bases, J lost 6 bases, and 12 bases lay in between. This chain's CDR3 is CATSRDRGIGEQYF. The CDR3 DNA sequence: TGTGCCACCAGCAGAGATCGGGGTATAGGCGAGCAGTACTTC. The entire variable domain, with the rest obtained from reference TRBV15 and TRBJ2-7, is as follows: DAMVIQNPRYQVTQFGKPVTLSCSQTLNHNVMYWYQQKSSQAPKLLFHYYDKDFNNEADTPDNFQSRRPNTSFCFLDIRSPGLGDTAMYLCATSRDRGIGEQYFGPGTRLTVT.

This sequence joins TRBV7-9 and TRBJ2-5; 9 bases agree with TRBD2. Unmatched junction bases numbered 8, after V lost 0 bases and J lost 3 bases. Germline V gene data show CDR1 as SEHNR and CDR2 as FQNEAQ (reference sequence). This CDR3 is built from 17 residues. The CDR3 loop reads CASSLAISGGWEETQYF. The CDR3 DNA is TGTGCCAGCAGCTTAGCGATTAGCGGGGGATGGGAAGAGACCCAGTACTTC. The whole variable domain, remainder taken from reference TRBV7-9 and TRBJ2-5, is DTGVSQNPRHKITKRGQNVTFRCDPISEHNRLYWYRQTLGQGPEFLTYFQNEAQLEKSRLLSDRFSAERPKGSFSTLEIQRTEQGDSAMYLCASSLAISGGWEETQYFGPGTRLLVL.

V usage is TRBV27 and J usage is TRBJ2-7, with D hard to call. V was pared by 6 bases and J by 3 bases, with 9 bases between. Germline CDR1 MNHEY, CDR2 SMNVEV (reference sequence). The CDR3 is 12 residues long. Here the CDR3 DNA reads TGTGCCAGCAGAACAGAAGGCTACGAGCAGTACTTC. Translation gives CASRTEGYEQYF.

The CDR3 nucleotides read TGTGCCACCAGCAACCGGGACAGGAACACTGAAGCTTTCTTT. Amino acids: CATSNRDRNTEAFF. The V gene is TRBV15, the J gene TRBJ1-1; 7 bases are shared with TRBD1. The J segment lost 1 base and the V segment lost 4 bases, leaving 3 bases of the junction unmatched. The CDR3 loop spans 14 amino acids. CDR1 is LNHNV and CDR2 is YYDKDF in the germline V gene (reference sequence).

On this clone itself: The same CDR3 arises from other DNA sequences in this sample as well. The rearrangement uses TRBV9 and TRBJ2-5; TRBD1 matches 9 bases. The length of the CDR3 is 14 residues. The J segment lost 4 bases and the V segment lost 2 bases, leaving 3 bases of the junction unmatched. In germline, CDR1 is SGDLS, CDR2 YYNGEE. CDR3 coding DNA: TGTGCCAGCAGCGTGAGGGACAGGGCAGAGACCCAGTACTTC. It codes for CASSVRDRAETQYF.

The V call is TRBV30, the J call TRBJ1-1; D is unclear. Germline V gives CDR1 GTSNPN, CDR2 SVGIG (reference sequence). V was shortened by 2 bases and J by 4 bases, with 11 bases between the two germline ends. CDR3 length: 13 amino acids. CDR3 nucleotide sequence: TGTGCCTGGAGTCCAGGCTCGAGCACTGAAGCTTTCTTT. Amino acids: CAWSPGSSTEAFF.

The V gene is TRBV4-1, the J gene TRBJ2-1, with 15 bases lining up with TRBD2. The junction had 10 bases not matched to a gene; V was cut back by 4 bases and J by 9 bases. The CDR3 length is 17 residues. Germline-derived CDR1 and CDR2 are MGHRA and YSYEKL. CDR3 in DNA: TGCGCCAGCAGCCCGGGGTGGACTAGCGGGGGGGTTGGTGAGCAGTTCTTC. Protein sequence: CASSPGWTSGGVGEQFF.

The CDR3 reads CASSTVGLADLNTGELFF. The CDR3 DNA sequence: TGTGCCAGCTCAACGGTGGGACTAGCGGATTTAAACACCGGGGAGCTGTTTTTT. The chain recombines TRBV18 with TRBJ2-2; 11 bases fit TRBD2. Looked up from germline, CDR1 is KGHSH and CDR2 is LQKENI. Germline trimming cut 5 bases from V and 2 bases from J; bases unmatched to any gene: 10. The CDR3 extends over 18 amino acids.

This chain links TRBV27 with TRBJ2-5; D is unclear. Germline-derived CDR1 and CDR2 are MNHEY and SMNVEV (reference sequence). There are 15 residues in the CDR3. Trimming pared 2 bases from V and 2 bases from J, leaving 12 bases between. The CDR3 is CASSLIRYNQETQYF. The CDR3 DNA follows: TGTGCCAGCAGTTTAATACGGTATAATCAAGAGACCCAGTACTTC.

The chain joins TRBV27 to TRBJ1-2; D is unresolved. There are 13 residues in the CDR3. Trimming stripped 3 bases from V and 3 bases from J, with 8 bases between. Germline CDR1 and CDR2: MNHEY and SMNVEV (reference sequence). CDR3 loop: CASSFEGDYGYTF. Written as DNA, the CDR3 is TGTGCCAGCAGTTTCGAAGGAGACTATGGCTACACCTTC.

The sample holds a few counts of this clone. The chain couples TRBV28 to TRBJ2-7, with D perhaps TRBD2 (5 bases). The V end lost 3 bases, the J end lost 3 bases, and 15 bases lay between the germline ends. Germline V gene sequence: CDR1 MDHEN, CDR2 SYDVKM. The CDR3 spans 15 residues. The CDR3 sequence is CASSLPGLMNYEQYF. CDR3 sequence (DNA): TGTGCCAGCAGTTTGCCCGGACTGATGAACTACGAGCAGTACTTC.

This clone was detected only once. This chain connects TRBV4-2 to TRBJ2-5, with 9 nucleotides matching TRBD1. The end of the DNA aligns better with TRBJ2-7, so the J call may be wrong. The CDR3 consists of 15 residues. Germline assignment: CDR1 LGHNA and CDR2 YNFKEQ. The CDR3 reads CASSQEGQGISEQYF. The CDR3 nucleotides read TGTGCCAGCAGCCAAGAAGGACAGGGGATTAGCGAGCAGTACTTC.

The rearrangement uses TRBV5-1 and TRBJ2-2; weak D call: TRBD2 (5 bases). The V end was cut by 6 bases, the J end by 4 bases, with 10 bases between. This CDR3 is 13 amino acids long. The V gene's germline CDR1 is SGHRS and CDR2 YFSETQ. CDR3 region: CASKIRGTGELFF. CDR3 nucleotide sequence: TGCGCCAGCAAAATCCGGGGCACCGGGGAGCTGTTTTTT. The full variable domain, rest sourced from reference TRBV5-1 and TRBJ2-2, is KAGVTQTPRYLIKTRGQQVTLSCSPISGHRSVSWYQQTPGQGLQFLFEYFSETQRNKGNFPGRFSGRQFSNSRSEMNVSTLELGDSALYLCASKIRGTGELFFGEGSRLTVL.

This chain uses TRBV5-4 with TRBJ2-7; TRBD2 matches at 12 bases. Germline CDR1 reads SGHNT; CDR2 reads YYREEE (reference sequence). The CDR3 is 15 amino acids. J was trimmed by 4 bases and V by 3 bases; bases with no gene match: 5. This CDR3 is CASSSRLAGGYEQYF. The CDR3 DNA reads TGTGCCAGCAGCTCCCGGCTAGCGGGAGGGTACGAGCAGTACTTC.

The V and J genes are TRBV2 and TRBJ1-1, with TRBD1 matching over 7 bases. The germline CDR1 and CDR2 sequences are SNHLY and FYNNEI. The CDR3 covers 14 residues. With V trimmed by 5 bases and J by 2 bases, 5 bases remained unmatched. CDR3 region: CASSIGTVNTEAFF. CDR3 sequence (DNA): TGTGCCAGCAGTATCGGGACAGTTAACACTGAAGCTTTCTTT.

The CDR3 DNA reads TGTGCCAGCAGACCGGGACAGGGTGGCGCCGGGGAGCTGTTTTTT. As protein: CASRPGQGGAGELFF. This chain connects TRBV5-4 to TRBJ2-2, with 9 positions matching TRBD1. Germline CDR1 is SGHNT and CDR2 is YYREEE (reference sequence). This CDR3 is built from 15 residues. With V trimmed by 5 bases and J by 6 bases, 8 bases remained unmatched.

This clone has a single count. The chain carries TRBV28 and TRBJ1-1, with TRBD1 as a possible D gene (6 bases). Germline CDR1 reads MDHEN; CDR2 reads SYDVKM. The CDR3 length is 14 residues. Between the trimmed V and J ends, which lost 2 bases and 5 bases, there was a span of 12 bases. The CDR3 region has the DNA TGTGCCAGCAGTTTAACAGGGCGGGTGACTGAAGCTTTCTTT. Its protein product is CASSLTGRVTEAFF.

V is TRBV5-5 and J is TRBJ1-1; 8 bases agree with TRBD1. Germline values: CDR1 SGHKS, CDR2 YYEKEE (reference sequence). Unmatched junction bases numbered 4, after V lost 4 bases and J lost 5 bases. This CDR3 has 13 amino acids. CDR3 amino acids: CASSVQGATEAFF. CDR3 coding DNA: TGTGCCAGCAGCGTTCAGGGGGCGACTGAAGCTTTCTTT.

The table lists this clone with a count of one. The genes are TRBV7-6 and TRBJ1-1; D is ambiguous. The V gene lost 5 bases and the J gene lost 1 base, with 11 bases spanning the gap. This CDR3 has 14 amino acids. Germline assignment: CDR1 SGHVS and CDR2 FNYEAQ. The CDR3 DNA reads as TGTGCCAGCAGCCCACTAAGGTGGAACACTGAAGCTTTCTTT. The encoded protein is CASSPLRWNTEAFF. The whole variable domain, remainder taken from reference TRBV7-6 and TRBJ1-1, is GAGVSQSPRYKVTKRGQDVALRCDPISGHVSLYWYRQALGQGPEFLTYFNYEAQQDKSGLPNDRFSAERPEGSISTLTIQRTEQRDSAMYRCASSPLRWNTEAFFGQGTRLTVV.

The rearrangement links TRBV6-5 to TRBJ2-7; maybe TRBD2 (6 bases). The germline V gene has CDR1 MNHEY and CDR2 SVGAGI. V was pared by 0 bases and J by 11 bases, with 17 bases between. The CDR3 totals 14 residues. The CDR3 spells CASSYSGLLGVEYF. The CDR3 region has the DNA TGTGCCAGCAGTTACTCGGGACTCCTAGGGGTGGAGTACTTC.

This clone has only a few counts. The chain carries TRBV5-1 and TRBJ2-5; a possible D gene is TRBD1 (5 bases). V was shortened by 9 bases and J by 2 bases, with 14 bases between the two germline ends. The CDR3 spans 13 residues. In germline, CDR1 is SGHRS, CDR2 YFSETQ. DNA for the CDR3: TGCGCCACCCATGGACAACCGCAAGAGACCCAGTACTTC. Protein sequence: CATHGQPQETQYF.

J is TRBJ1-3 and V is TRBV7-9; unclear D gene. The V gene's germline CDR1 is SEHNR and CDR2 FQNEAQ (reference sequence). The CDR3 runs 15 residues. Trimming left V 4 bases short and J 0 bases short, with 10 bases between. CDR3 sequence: CASSSQASSGNTIYF. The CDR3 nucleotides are TGTGCCAGCAGCTCGCAGGCGAGCTCTGGAAACACCATATATTTT.

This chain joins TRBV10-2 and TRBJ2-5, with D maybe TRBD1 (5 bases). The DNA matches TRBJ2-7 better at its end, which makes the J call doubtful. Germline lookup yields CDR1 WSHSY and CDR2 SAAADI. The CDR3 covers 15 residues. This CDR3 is CASSPEWGQSYEQYF. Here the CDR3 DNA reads TGCGCCAGCAGCCCAGAGTGGGGCCAGTCCTACGAGCAGTACTTC.

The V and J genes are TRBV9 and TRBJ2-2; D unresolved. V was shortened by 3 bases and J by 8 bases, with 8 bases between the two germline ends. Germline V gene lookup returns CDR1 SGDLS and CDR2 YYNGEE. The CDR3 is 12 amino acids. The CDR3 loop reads CASSASEGELFF. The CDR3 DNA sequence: TGTGCCAGCAGCGCTTCGGAGGGGGAGCTGTTTTTT.

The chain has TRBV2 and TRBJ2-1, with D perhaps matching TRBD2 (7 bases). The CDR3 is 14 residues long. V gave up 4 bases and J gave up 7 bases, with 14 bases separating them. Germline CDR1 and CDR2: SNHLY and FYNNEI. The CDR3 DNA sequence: TGTGCCAGCAGTGCCCGGGGGGCTCGGAATGAGCAGTTCTTC. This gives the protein CASSARGARNEQFF.

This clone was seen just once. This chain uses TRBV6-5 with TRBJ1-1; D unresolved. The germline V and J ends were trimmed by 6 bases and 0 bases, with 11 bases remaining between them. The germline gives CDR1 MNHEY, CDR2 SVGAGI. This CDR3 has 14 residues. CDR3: CASSPSIMNTEAFF. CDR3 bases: TGTGCCAGCAGCCCCTCTATCATGAACACTGAAGCTTTCTTT.